This TCR beta chain was sequenced during a study of blood T cells in healthy people across ages. Whole-study findings and limits: Comparison with aged donors showed that long-lived donors had more naive CD4+ cells and higher diversity. Conclusively comparing naive with antigen-experienced cells was impossible with unsorted PBMCs. TCR beta diversity was tightly associated with the proportion of naive T cells.

This CDR3 spans 17 amino acids. CDR1 is MNHEY, CDR2 SMNVEV, per germline (reference sequence). Trimming took off 3 bases at V and 1 base at J, with 19 bases between the two ends. For this clonotype: Antigen specificity is unknown.

Each donor was a healthy Caucasian individual from Russia, aged roughly 6 to 90. A sample-barcoded 5' primer and a J-beta primer mix were used in a second PCR of roughly 7 to 12 cycles. TCRdb processed the 5' RACE reads anew with MiXCR; each CDR3 protein has one entry. The data contain fewer than 800,000 distinct CDR3 sequences, around 20% of them seen just once; the ten biggest clones take up 3.6%. The V gene is TRBV27, the J gene TRBJ2-7; D might be TRBD1 (5 bases). Sequencing used blood. The sequence was collected from an older man in good health. DNA for the CDR3: TGTGCCAGCAGTTTTTCACCAGGGCAGGGAAAATCCTACGAGCAGTACTTC. It encodes CASSFSPGQGKSYEQYF.